A few counts support the clone carrying this T cell receptor (beta chain). The data stem from a study of Graves' ophthalmopathy and Graves' hyperthyroidism. The sequenced template was RNA, covering the TCR beta CDR3 region. HTBI primers primed a first-round RT-PCR, and a second-round multiplex PCR followed. A single record per CDR3 protein comes from TCRdb applying MiXCR to the multiplex PCR reads. Of 900,000 to 1,200,000 distinct CDR3 sequences listed, about 40% were seen once; the top ten hold roughly 11%. The CDR3 has 15 amino acids. V lost 3 bases to trimming and J lost 6 bases, with 15 bases between them.

This rearrangement joins TRBV12-3 or TRBV12-4 to TRBJ1-5, with D possibly being TRBD1 (5 bases). Sequencing was done on a sample of peripheral blood or thyroid tissue (not recorded which). The TCR comes from an adult man with Graves' hyperthyroidism. CDR3 sequence reads: CASSFGTTVGQPQHF. The CDR3 DNA follows: TGTGCCAGCAGTTTTGGGACGACGGTCGGTCAGCCCCAGCATTTT.